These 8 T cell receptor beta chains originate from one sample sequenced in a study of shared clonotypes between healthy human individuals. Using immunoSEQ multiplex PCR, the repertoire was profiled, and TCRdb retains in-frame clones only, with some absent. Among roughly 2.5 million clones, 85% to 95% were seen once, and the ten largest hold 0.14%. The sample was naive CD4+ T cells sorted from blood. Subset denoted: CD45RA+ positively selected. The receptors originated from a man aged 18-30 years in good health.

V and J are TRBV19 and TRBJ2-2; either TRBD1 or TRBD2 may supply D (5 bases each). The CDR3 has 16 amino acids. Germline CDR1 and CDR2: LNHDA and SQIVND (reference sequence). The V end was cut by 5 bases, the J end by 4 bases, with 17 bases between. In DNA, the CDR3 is TGTGCCAGTAGTGCGACCGGGACGGGCGGCACCGGGGAGCTGTTTTTT. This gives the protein CASSATGTGGTGELFF.

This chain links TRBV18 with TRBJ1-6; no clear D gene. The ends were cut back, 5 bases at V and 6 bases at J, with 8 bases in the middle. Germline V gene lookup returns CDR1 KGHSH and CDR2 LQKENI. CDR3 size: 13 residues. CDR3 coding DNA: TGTGCCAGCTCAATAGAGTTTAATTCACCCCTCCACTTT. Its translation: CASSIEFNSPLHF.

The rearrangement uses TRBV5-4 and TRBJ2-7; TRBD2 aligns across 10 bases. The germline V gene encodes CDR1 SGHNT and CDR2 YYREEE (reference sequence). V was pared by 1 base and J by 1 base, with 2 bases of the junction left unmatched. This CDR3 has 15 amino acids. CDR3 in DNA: TGTGCCAGCAGCTTGACTAGCGGGGAGTCCTACGAGCAGTACTTC. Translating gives CASSLTSGESYEQYF.

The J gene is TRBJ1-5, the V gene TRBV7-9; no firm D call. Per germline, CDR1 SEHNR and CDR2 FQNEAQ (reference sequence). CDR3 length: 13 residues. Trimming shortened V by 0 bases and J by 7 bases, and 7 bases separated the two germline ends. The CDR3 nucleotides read TGTGCCAGCAGCTTAGCTTCACCCCAGCCCCAGCATTTT. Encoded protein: CASSLASPQPQHF.

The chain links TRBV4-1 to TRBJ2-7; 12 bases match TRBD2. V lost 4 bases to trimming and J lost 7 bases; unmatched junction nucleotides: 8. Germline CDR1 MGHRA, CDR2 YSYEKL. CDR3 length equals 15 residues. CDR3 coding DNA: TGCGCCAGCAGCCTTAGACTAGCGGGAGCAGGTGAGCAGTACTTC. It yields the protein CASSLRLAGAGEQYF.

CDR3 sequence reads: CASSSEGSSGNTIYF. DNA of the CDR3: TGTGCCAGCAGCTCCGAGGGTAGCTCTGGAAACACCATATATTTT. This chain uses TRBV9 with TRBJ1-3; D not resolved. Germline V gene data show CDR1 as SGDLS and CDR2 as YYNGEE. There are 15 residues in the CDR3. V was pared by 4 bases and J by 0 bases, with 11 bases between.

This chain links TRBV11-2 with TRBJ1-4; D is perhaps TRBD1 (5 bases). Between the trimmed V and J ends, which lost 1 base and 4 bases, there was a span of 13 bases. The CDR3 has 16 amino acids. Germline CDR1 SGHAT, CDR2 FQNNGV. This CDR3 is CASSLVGNRFNEKLFF. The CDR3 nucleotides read TGTGCCAGCAGCTTAGTCGGAAACAGGTTTAATGAAAAACTGTTTTTT. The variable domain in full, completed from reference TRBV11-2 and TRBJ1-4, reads EAGVAQSPRYKIIEKRQSVAFWCNPISGHATLYWYQQILGQGPKLLIQFQNNGVVDDSQLPKDRFSAERLKGVDSTLKIQPAKLEDSAVYLCASSLVGNRFNEKLFFGSGTQLSVL.

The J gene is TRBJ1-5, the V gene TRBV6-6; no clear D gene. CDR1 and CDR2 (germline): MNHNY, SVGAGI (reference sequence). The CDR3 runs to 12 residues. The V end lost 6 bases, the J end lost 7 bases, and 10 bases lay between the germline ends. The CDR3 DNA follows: TGTGCCAGCAGAAACCTCGAACAGCCCCAGCATTTT. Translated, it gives CASRNLEQPQHF.